This T cell receptor beta chain came from a study of metastatic and nonmetastatic thyroid tumors. As for the study in general: Repertoire comparisons spanned blood and tumor or nodule tissue from malignant and benign thyroid patients. Study-level results: Relative to benign nodules, malignant thyroid tumors were reportedly characterized by significantly elevated TCR beta diversity in blood and tumor.

Points on this clone: Its antigen is as yet unknown.

All patients reached thyroid surgery having received no treatment beforehand. TCRdb ran MiXCR on the PCR reads. The sample includes tens of thousands of clones, about an eighth of them seen just once. V was clipped by 6 bases and J by 4 bases; unmatched bases: 12. Germline CDR1 is SGHRS and CDR2 is YFSETQ. CDR3 length: 16 residues. The TCR originated in a female donor with papillary thyroid cancer or a benign thyroid nodule (not recorded which). Some clones in this sample may be carry-over from other donors' samples. Input material: blood. This chain uses TRBV5-1 with TRBJ2-5, with 10 nucleotides matching TRBD1. In nucleotides, the CDR3 is TGCGCCAGCACCGACCGCCGGGGGACAGGGGCAGAGACCCAGTACTTC. It yields the protein CASTDRRGTGAETQYF.